One and the same sample provided the 20 T cell receptor beta chains below, sequenced in a study of early T cells in non-severe SARS-CoV-2 infection. Via MiXCR, TCRdb re-called the 5' RACE reads, giving one row per CDR3 protein. The sample has 65,000 to 95,000 distinct CDR3 sequences, around a tenth seen once. The sample consisted of whole blood. The receptors shown here come from an adult who was a healthcare worker with PCR-confirmed SARS-CoV-2 infection or an uninfected control (not recorded which).

The table lists this clonotype with many counts. Here the CDR3 DNA reads TGTGCCAGCAGCGCGGGACAGCAAGAGACCCAGTACTTC. This encodes CASSAGQQETQYF. V and J are TRBV11-2 and TRBJ2-5; tentatively, D is TRBD1 (7 bases). With 5 bases removed from V and 2 bases from J, the gap between germline ends came to 9 bases. CDR1 SGHAT and CDR2 FQNNGV come from the germline V gene. The CDR3 sequence is 13 residues long.

This clonotype was recorded at least ten times. The CDR3 loop reads CSARGSSYEQYF. CDR3 in DNA: TGCAGTGCTAGAGGTTCAAGCTACGAGCAGTACTTC. The chain is built from TRBV20-1 and TRBJ2-7; the D is unclear. The CDR3 is 12 residues long. Trimming pared 1 base from V and 3 bases from J, leaving 7 bases between. Germline V lookup: CDR1 DFQATT, CDR2 SNEGSKA (reference sequence).

The CDR3 DNA reads TGTGCCTGGAGCCAGGAGGAGAATTCACCCCTCCACTTT. This codes for CAWSQEENSPLHF. The rearrangement joins TRBV30 to TRBJ1-6, with D hard to call. V lost 3 bases, J lost 7 bases, and 10 bases lay in between. Germline CDR1 is GTSNPN and CDR2 is SVGIG (reference sequence). This CDR3 has 13 residues.

This clonotype has just a few counts. J is TRBJ2-7 and V is TRBV6-1; a possible D gene is TRBD1 (5 bases). The ends were cut back, 8 bases at V and 3 bases at J, with 11 bases in the middle. The germline V gene has CDR1 MNHNS and CDR2 SASEGT. This CDR3 comprises 12 residues. For the CDR3, the DNA is TGTGCCAGCGGATACCAGGGCTACGAGCAGTACTTC. Translating it yields CASGYQGYEQYF.

This clonotype has just a few counts. This chain connects TRBV20-1 to TRBJ2-7, with D maybe TRBD1 (6 bases). The CDR3 consists of 13 residues. The germline V gene encodes CDR1 DFQATT and CDR2 SNEGSKA (reference sequence). Deletions cut 6 bases from V and 2 bases from J, with 14 bases between. DNA of the CDR3: TGCAGTGCCGGGGCAGGGGCAGCCTACGAGCAGTACTTC. It is translated as CSAGAGAAYEQYF.

The genes are TRBV10-3 and TRBJ2-3; D call uncertain. Trimming left V 5 bases short and J 1 base short, with 10 bases between. There are 14 residues in the CDR3. The germline V gene has CDR1 ENHRY and CDR2 SYGVKD. This chain's CDR3 is CAISLTAGTDTQYF. The CDR3 DNA is TGTGCCATCAGTTTAACCGCGGGCACAGATACGCAGTATTTT.

This clonotype was counted ten times or more. The V call is TRBV20-1, the J call TRBJ2-7; D gene uncertain. CDR1 DFQATT and CDR2 SNEGSKA come from the germline V gene (reference sequence). V was trimmed by 3 bases and J by 3 bases, leaving 12 bases between them. CDR3 size: 13 residues. The CDR3 DNA reads as TGCAGTGCTAGGGTCTCCGGGCTCTACGAGCAGTACTTC. Translated: CSARVSGLYEQYF.

The rearrangement uses TRBV5-1 and TRBJ2-1; 8 bases are a match to TRBD1. The length of the CDR3 is 15 residues. Germline V lookup: CDR1 SGHRS, CDR2 YFSETQ. Trimming cost V 5 bases and J 8 bases; bases outside gene matches: 12. The CDR3: CASSSWGQVVDEQFF. The DNA for the CDR3 is TGCGCCAGCAGTTCTTGGGGACAGGTGGTGGATGAGCAGTTCTTC.

The chain uses TRBV20-1 and TRBJ2-1; 7 bases map to TRBD2. Germline values: CDR1 DFQATT, CDR2 SNEGSKA (reference sequence). Trimming removed 0 bases from V and 5 bases from J; junction bases left unmatched: 7. This CDR3 has 15 amino acids. The DNA of the CDR3 is TGCAGTGCTAGAGATCCGGCTAGCGGCCACAATGAGCAGTTCTTC. It translates to CSARDPASGHNEQFF.

This clonotype was counted at least ten times. The chain has TRBV7-6 and TRBJ2-5; 8 bases fit TRBD2. V lost 2 bases and J lost 0; bases outside the gene matches: 2. Germline assignment: CDR1 SGHVS and CDR2 FNYEAQ. The CDR3 spans 15 residues. The CDR3 region has the DNA TGTGCCAGCAGCTTATTAGCGGGGTACCAAGAGACCCAGTACTTC. Its translation is CASSLLAGYQETQYF.

V gene TRBV29-1 combines with J gene TRBJ1-1, with D uncertain. This CDR3 contains 10 residues. CDR1 SQVTM and CDR2 ANQGSEA come from the germline V gene. V lost 4 bases and J lost 4, with 4 bases in between. CDR3: CSVGSTEAFF. For the CDR3, the DNA is TGCAGCGTTGGATCCACTGAAGCTTTCTTT.

The rearrangement uses TRBV6-5 and TRBJ1-6, with TRBD1 as a possible D gene (5 bases). CDR1 and CDR2 (germline): MNHEY, SVGAGI. Deletions cut 3 bases from V and 11 bases from J, with 11 bases between. CDR3 size: 13 residues. The CDR3, as DNA: TGTGCCAGCAGTTATGTCGGGGCTACACCCCTCCACTTT. Translation gives CASSYVGATPLHF.

This clonotype turned up a few times. The chain uses TRBV7-2 and TRBJ2-1, with D unresolved. V lost 4 bases and J 8 bases, leaving 9 bases between the germline ends. The CDR3 is 12 amino acids. The germline V gene has CDR1 SGHTA and CDR2 FQGNSA. CDR3: CASSSIPHEQFF. The CDR3 bases are TGTGCCAGCAGCTCTATTCCCCATGAGCAGTTCTTC.

This clonotype was seen only a few times. This sequence joins TRBV5-1 and TRBJ2-3; D may match TRBD1 or TRBD2 (5 bases each). This CDR3 has 15 residues. Germline V lookup: CDR1 SGHRS, CDR2 YFSETQ. V gave up 5 bases and J gave up 4 bases, with 17 bases separating them. CDR3: CASSTVGDVSDTQYF. The CDR3, as DNA: TGCGCCAGCAGTACGGTGGGGGATGTTTCAGATACGCAGTATTTT.

This clonotype was observed many times. Here the CDR3 reads CASSLGQKNTEAFF. As DNA, the CDR3 is TGTGCCAGCAGCCTGGGACAGAAGAACACTGAAGCTTTCTTT. This rearrangement joins TRBV28 to TRBJ1-1; 7 nucleotides align to TRBD1. CDR3 length: 14 residues. J lost 1 base, V lost 6 bases, and 5 bases had no gene match. Germline lookup yields CDR1 MDHEN and CDR2 SYDVKM.

This clonotype appeared many times. The rearrangement joins TRBV25-1 to TRBJ2-3; TRBD2 might be the D (5 bases). This CDR3 is 13 amino acids long. Looked up from germline, CDR1 is MGHDK and CDR2 is SYGVNS. Trimming removed 8 bases from V and 0 bases from J, with 9 bases in between. The CDR3 nucleotides read TGTGCCAGCTATAGGACTAGCACAGATACGCAGTATTTT. This sequence encodes CASYRTSTDTQYF.

This clonotype has ten or more counts. This chain joins TRBV12-3 or TRBV12-4 and TRBJ2-2; a possible D gene is TRBD2 (5 bases). Trimming stripped 3 bases from V and 6 bases from J, with 14 bases between. CDR3 size: 15 residues. CDR3 in amino acids: CASSFRRGSAGELFF. The CDR3 region has the DNA TGTGCCAGCAGTTTTCGCCGGGGTAGCGCCGGGGAGCTGTTTTTT.

The rearrangement joins TRBV29-1 to TRBJ1-6; no clear D. The CDR3 has 13 amino acids. CDR1 SQVTM and CDR2 ANQGSEA come from the germline V gene. Trimming shortened V by 7 bases and J by 7 bases, and 14 bases separated the two germline ends. CDR3: CSASDDPNSPLHF. For the CDR3, the DNA is TGCAGCGCTTCGGACGACCCCAATTCACCCCTCCACTTT.

This clonotype was observed many times. The V call is TRBV7-8, the J call TRBJ2-1, with TRBD2 identical over 13 bases. The germline gives CDR1 SGHVS, CDR2 FQNEAQ. Trimming cost V 4 bases and J 5 bases; bases outside gene matches: 8. The CDR3 sequence is 17 residues long. CDR3: CASSSPLLAGGNNEQFF. CDR3 coding DNA: TGTGCCAGCAGCTCCCCATTACTAGCGGGAGGGAACAATGAGCAGTTCTTC.

This clonotype was seen more than once but under ten times. The rearrangement uses TRBV12-3 or TRBV12-4 and TRBJ1-1, with D maybe TRBD1 (6 bases). Trimming cost V 6 bases and J 2 bases, with 25 bases left between them. This CDR3 has 18 residues. The CDR3 region is CASSSSWGRRAINTEAFF. In DNA, the CDR3 is TGTGCCAGCAGCTCATCCTGGGGGCGCAGGGCCATAAACACTGAAGCTTTCTTT.